The clone carrying this T cell receptor (beta chain) was recorded only once. These data belong to a study of blood T cell repertoires in COVID-19. The CDR3 sequence is 14 residues long. Germline assignment: CDR1 SGHTA and CDR2 FQGTGA. V dropped 3 bases and J dropped 1; count of bases not matched to a gene: 1. Authors' methods: By means of reference gene primer amplification, nucleated cell counts were estimated. Profiling relied on immunoSEQ multiplex PCR, and the TCRdb table lists in-frame clones only, not all of them. That table gives V, J and clone size, and the DNA gave D and trimming. The sample has some 14,000 clones, around 88% seen once.

The V gene is TRBV7-3, the J gene TRBJ2-7; TRBD2 matches 9 bases. Sequences were obtained from peripheral blood. This receptor was obtained from a human donor with active COVID-19. The donor label of this sample is uncertain. The CDR3 DNA reads as TGTGCCAGCAGCTTTGCGGGAGGGTCCTACGAGCAGTACTTC. It is translated as CASSFAGGSYEQYF. Supplemented by reference TRBV7-3 and TRBJ2-7, the full variable domain reads GAGVSQTPSNKVTEKGKYVELRCDPISGHTALYWYRQSLGQGPEFLIYFQGTGAADDSGLPNDRFFAVRPEGSVSTLKIQRTERGDSAVYLCASSFAGGSYEQYFGPGTRLTVT.